This is a list of T cell receptor beta chains from one sample in a study of blood T cell repertoires in COVID-19. Libraries were prepared by immunoSEQ multiplex PCR; TCRdb keeps only in-frame clonotypes and omits some of them. The sample holds roughly 190,000 clones; around 84% are singletons and the top ten take about an eighth. The specimen was peripheral blood. These receptors all come from a man younger than 45 with active or convalescent COVID-19. Both conserved end residues are part of each CDR3. D genes are given only for firm matches. Only part of the rows carry a size: once, few, many, or a class if the clone is expanded.

TRBV10-3	NA	TRBD1	15	TRBJ2-1	CAISDQGQGYNEQFF	TGTGCCATCAGTGATCAGGGACAGGGGTACAATGAGCAGTTCTTC
TRBV19	NA	NA	14	TRBJ1-1	CASSQLDRNTEAFF	TGTGCCAGCTCGCAGTTGGACAGGAACACTGAAGCTTTCTTT
TRBV5-1	NA	TRBD1	17	TRBJ2-1	CASSYLPTGNVYNEQFF	TGCGCCAGCAGCTACTTACCGACAGGGAATGTCTACAATGAGCAGTTCTTC
TRBV18	NA	NA	14	TRBJ1-1	CASSPQPTTGEAFF	TGTGCCAGCTCACCACAACCCACAACGGGTGAAGCTTTCTTT
TRBV7-9	NA	NA	13	TRBJ1-1	CASSLGANTEAFF	TGTGCCAGCAGCTTAGGGGCTAACACTGAAGCTTTCTTT
TRBV12-3/TRBV12-4	NA	NA	13	TRBJ2-1	CASSLVLGLEQFF	TGTGCCAGCAGTTTAGTTCTGGGGCTTGAGCAGTTCTTC
TRBV19	NA	TRBD1	16	TRBJ1-5	CASSMPGTGGVQPQHF	TGTGCCAGTAGTATGCCCGGGACAGGGGGCGTTCAGCCCCAGCATTTT
TRBV20-1	NA	TRBD2	15	TRBJ2-5	CSASSTSGYQETQYF	TGCAGTGCTAGTTCGACTAGCGGGTACCAAGAGACCCAGTACTTC
TRBV24-1	NA	TRBD1	17	TRBJ2-3	CATSDSLQGVGSDTQYF	TGTGCCACCAGTGATTCCCTCCAGGGGGTAGGGTCAGATACGCAGTATTTT
TRBV24-1	once	TRBD1	14	TRBJ1-2	CATSDPDRVYGYTF	TGTGCCACCAGTGACCCGGACAGGGTCTATGGCTACACCTTC
TRBV4-1	many	TRBD1	16	TRBJ1-4	CASSQDGDRVGEKLFF	TGCGCCAGCAGCCAAGATGGGGACAGGGTTGGAGAAAAACTGTTTTTT
TRBV6-5	few	NA	16	TRBJ1-3	CASSYSPGSSGNTIYF	TGTGCCAGCAGTTACTCGCCTGGGAGCTCTGGAAACACCATATATTTT
TRBV28	NA	TRBD1	18	TRBJ1-5	CASIEDRGRFGSNQPQHF	TGTGCCAGCATCGAGGACAGGGGGCGCTTTGGAAGCAATCAGCCCCAGCATTTT
TRBV6-6	once	NA	14	TRBJ2-5	CASSYSEGLGTQYF	TGTGCCAGCAGTTACTCCGAGGGTCTGGGGACCCAGTACTTC
TRBV18	NA	NA	13	TRBJ1-2	CASSPPGRGGYTF	TGTGCCAGCTCACCACCGGGAAGGGGTGGCTACACCTTC
TRBV2	NA	NA	16	TRBJ2-1	CASSEGRQGGYNEQFF	TGTGCCAGCAGTGAGGGGAGACAGGGAGGCTACAATGAGCAGTTCTTC
TRBV7-2	NA	TRBD2	14	TRBJ2-7	CASKTAGAGYEQYF	TGTGCCAGCAAGACAGCGGGAGCGGGCTACGAGCAGTACTTC
TRBV10-1	NA	NA	13	TRBJ1-2	CASSEDTNYGYTF	TGCGCCAGCAGTGAGGACACTAACTATGGCTACACCTTC
TRBV18	once	NA	13	TRBJ2-5	CASSLSPQETQYF	TGTGCCAGCTCACTTAGTCCTCAAGAGACCCAGTACTTC
TRBV5-1	NA	TRBD1	15	TRBJ1-1	CASSGGQGLNTEAFF	TGCGCCAGCAGCGGGGGACAGGGGCTGAACACTGAAGCTTTCTTT
TRBV6-5	NA	TRBD2	15	TRBJ2-7	CASSRGGQTGAEQYF	TGTGCCTCCTCGCGGGGGGGCCAAACGGGGGCCGAGCAGTACTTC
TRBV6-2/TRBV6-3	once	TRBD2	17	TRBJ2-1	CASSYSIGLAGHNEQFF	TGTGCCAGCAGTTACTCGATTGGACTAGCGGGACACAATGAGCAGTTCTTC
TRBV19	NA	NA	15	TRBJ1-3	CASSIATGIGNTIYF	TGTGCCAGTAGTATAGCCACAGGGATTGGAAACACCATATATTTT
TRBV14	NA	NA	16	TRBJ1-2	CASSQEVGRPGYGYTF	TGTGCCAGCAGCCAAGAGGTGGGGCGGCCTGGCTATGGCTACACCTTC
TRBV6-1	NA	NA	15	TRBJ1-1	CASSEFSSGRAEAFF	TGTGCCAGCAGTGAGTTTAGCTCAGGGAGGGCTGAAGCTTTCTTT
TRBV29-1	once	NA	11	TRBJ1-1	CSVEEAGLAFF	TGCAGCGTTGAAGAGGCAGGGTTGGCTTTCTTT
TRBV5-4	NA	TRBD2	16	TRBJ2-5	CASSDGLAGALETQYF	TGTGCCAGCAGCGACGGACTAGCGGGGGCCTTGGAGACCCAGTACTTC
TRBV3-1/TRBV3-2	NA	TRBD1	15	TRBJ1-1	CASSPMTGMNTEAFF	TGTGCCAGCAGCCCGATGACAGGGATGAACACTGAAGCTTTCTTT
TRBV27	once	TRBD1	12	TRBJ1-2	CASGPQGAGYTF	TGTGCCAGCGGACCCCAGGGGGCTGGCTACACCTTC
TRBV10-3	NA	NA	13	TRBJ1-1	CAYPRNMNTEAFF	TGTGCCTACCCCAGGAACATGAACACTGAAGCTTTCTTT
TRBV7-9	NA	TRBD1	15	TRBJ1-2	CASSLGDRGSQGYTF	TGTGCCAGCAGCTTAGGGGACAGGGGCTCGCAAGGCTACACCTTC
TRBV5-6	NA	NA	15	TRBJ2-4	CASSLRGVAKNIQYF	TGTGCCAGCAGCTTGCGCGGGGTAGCCAAAAACATTCAGTACTTC
TRBV4-1	NA	NA	17	TRBJ2-3	CASSQAPGHYAQDTQYF	TGCGCCAGCAGCCAAGCACCGGGACATTATGCACAAGATACGCAGTATTTT
TRBV5-4	NA	TRBD1	16	TRBJ1-1	CASSLEGAKVNTEAFF	TGTGCCAGCAGCTTGGAGGGGGCTAAGGTAAACACTGAAGCTTTCTTT
TRBV9	NA	TRBD1	15	TRBJ2-1	CASSVLPQGANEQFF	TGTGCCAGCAGCGTACTCCCACAGGGGGCCAATGAGCAGTTCTTC
TRBV6-5	NA	NA	15	TRBJ1-1	CASSYLGRGGTEAFF	TGTGCCAGCAGTTACCTGGGGAGGGGTGGTACTGAAGCTTTCTTT
TRBV5-6	NA	TRBD1	16	TRBJ1-2	CASSRATGAHFYGYTF	TGTGCCAGCAGCCGCGCGACAGGGGCCCACTTCTATGGCTACACCTTC
TRBV2	NA	TRBD1	15	TRBJ1-2	CASRAAGQGGGGYTF	TGTGCCAGCAGAGCCGCGGGACAGGGGGGAGGTGGCTACACCTTC
TRBV5-1	NA	NA	15	TRBJ1-2	CASSSGRGASYGYTF	TGCGCCAGCAGCTCCGGACGGGGGGCCTCTTATGGCTACACCTTC
TRBV12-3/TRBV12-4	NA	NA	13	TRBJ1-2	CASSSRSVYGYTF	TGTGCCAGCAGTTCCCGATCGGTCTATGGCTACACCTTC
TRBV7-2	NA	NA	17	TRBJ1-3	CASSHRGAGRGGNTIYF	TGTGCCAGCAGCCACCGGGGGGCAGGGCGAGGGGGAAACACCATATATTTT
TRBV3-1/TRBV3-2	NA	NA	17	TRBJ1-4	CASSQGGGSARTEKLFF	TGTGCCAGCAGCCAAGGCGGGGGGAGTGCGCGCACTGAAAAACTGTTTTTT
TRBV6-5	NA	NA	13	TRBJ1-1	CASLRQLNTEAFF	TGTGCCAGCCTACGACAGTTGAACACTGAAGCTTTCTTT
TRBV25-1	NA	TRBD2	15	TRBJ2-1	CASSEGLAAYNEQFF	TGTGCCAGCAGCGAAGGACTAGCGGCCTACAATGAGCAGTTCTTC
TRBV15	NA	TRBD2	17	TRBJ2-3	CATSGRLAGESPDTQYF	TGTGCCACCAGCGGAAGACTAGCGGGAGAGTCTCCAGATACGCAGTATTTT